Given below is one T cell receptor (beta chain) in context. Sequencing was performed with immunoSEQ multiplex PCR; in TCRdb, only in-frame clones are kept and a portion is missing. Seen here are 11,000 to 15,000 clones, approximately 94% observed once, and the top ten hold under 25%. The data were taken from a study of OX40 agonist ivuxolimab in advanced cancers. The CDR3 loop spans 14 amino acids. Unmatched junction bases numbered 3, after V lost 1 base and J lost 2 bases. CDR1 and CDR2 (germline): SGHRS, YFSETQ. Sample: CD4+ or CD8+ T cells sorted from blood, taken in a trial of the OX40 agonist ivuxolimab. This chain uses TRBV5-1 with TRBJ2-7, with 7 bases identical to TRBD1. This receptor was taken from an adult with an advanced solid tumor such as melanoma, head and neck, liver or kidney cancer. The CDR3 reads CASSLYQGAYEQYF. CDR3 nucleotides: TGCGCCAGCAGCTTGTATCAGGGGGCCTACGAGCAGTACTTC.